This is a list of T cell receptor beta chains from one sample in a study of blood T cell repertoires in COVID-19. Repertoires were generated with immunoSEQ multiplex PCR, while TCRdb's copy carries only in-frame clones and drops some. There are over 85,000 clones in the sample; more than 65% occur only once, and over 3.5% lies in the top ten. The sequencing input was peripheral blood. The receptors were gathered from an elderly woman with acute or convalescent COVID-19. Both conserved end residues are part of each CDR3. D genes are given only for firm matches. Not all rows give a size; the values are once, few, many and, for expanded clones, a class.

J gene	D gene	V gene	clone size	CDR3 DNA	CDR3 protein
TRBJ1-5	-	TRBV7-2	-	TGTGCCAGCAGCCGCGGGGATAGCAATCAGCCCCAGCATTTT	CASSRGDSNQPQHF
TRBJ1-1	TRBD1	TRBV5-4	-	TGTGCCAGCAACCGACAGGGGGCGCAGGAAGCTTTCTTT	CASNRQGAQEAFF
TRBJ2-7	-	TRBV28	once	TGTGCCAGCACTCAGCCCCCGGGGTCTTGGGAGCAGTACTTC	CASTQPPGSWEQYF
TRBJ2-1	TRBD2	TRBV2	-	TGTGCCAGCCGGTGGTACCAGCGGGAGGGGAATGAGCAGTTCTTC	CASRWYQREGNEQFF
TRBJ1-5	TRBD1	TRBV10-3	-	TGTGCCATCAGGGCATCCGGGACAGGGGGTCAGCCCCAGCATTTT	CAIRASGTGGQPQHF
TRBJ2-5	-	TRBV4-1	-	TGCGCCAGCAGCCAGACCGGACTGTTACAAGAGACCCAGTACTTC	CASSQTGLLQETQYF
TRBJ2-7	-	TRBV6-5	-	TGTGCCAGCAGGAAGAGGGACTTCCCTACCTACGAGCAGTACTTC	CASRKRDFPTYEQYF
TRBJ2-7	TRBD2	TRBV5-6	few	TGTGCCAGCAGCTTTAGCGGGAGCTTCCCCTACGAGCAGTACTTC	CASSFSGSFPYEQYF
TRBJ1-5	-	TRBV5-6	-	TGTGCCAGCAGCCTCTATCGTCAGCCCCAGCATTTT	CASSLYRQPQHF
TRBJ1-6	-	TRBV10-1	once	TGCGCCAGCAGTGAGAAGGTCAGGTCACCCCTCCACTTT	CASSEKVRSPLHF
TRBJ2-7	-	TRBV10-1	-	TGCGCCAGCAGTGGAGACAGTCCGTACGAGCAGTACTTC	CASSGDSPYEQYF
TRBJ1-6	-	TRBV3-1/TRBV3-2	-	TGTGCCGCTGGGGGGAGGTATAATTCACCCCTCCACTTT	CAAGGRYNSPLHF
TRBJ2-1	TRBD2	TRBV19	few	TGTGCCAGTACTACGGGAGGCTCCTACAATGAGCAGTTCTTC	CASTTGGSYNEQFF
TRBJ1-1	TRBD1	TRBV14	-	TGTGCCAGCAGCCCAGGGACAGGGAAGGCCAAAGGGCCTGAAGCTTTCTTT	CASSPGTGKAKGPEAFF
TRBJ1-6	TRBD1	TRBV5-1	few	TGCGCCAGCAGCTCGGAGACAGGGGGTCACTCACCCCTCCACTTT	CASSSETGGHSPLHF
TRBJ2-2	-	TRBV5-8	-	TGTGCCAGCAGCTTACTTCTTAACACCGGGGAGCTGTTTTTT	CASSLLLNTGELFF
TRBJ2-7	TRBD2	TRBV20-1	few	TGCAGTGCTGGGACTAGTCAGCAGTACTTC	CSAGTSQQYF
TRBJ1-2	-	TRBV3-1/TRBV3-2	-	TGTGCCAGCAGCCAAGTAACAGGAGATGGCTACACCTTC	CASSQVTGDGYTF
TRBJ1-6	-	TRBV4-1	-	TGCGCCAGCAGCCAACAGACAGACAATTCACCCCTCCACTTT	CASSQQTDNSPLHF
TRBJ2-3	-	TRBV5-1	-	TGCGCCAGCAGCTTGGCCTTAGGGGCCTCTACGCAGTATTTT	CASSLALGASTQYF
TRBJ2-3	-	TRBV7-9	once	TGTGCCAGCAGCTTAATATTAGCGGGCACAGATACGCAGTATTTT	CASSLILAGTDTQYF
TRBJ2-2	TRBD1	TRBV12-5	few	TGTGCTAGTGGTTTGCAACCCGACAGGGGGCTCACCGGGGAGCTGTTTTTT	CASGLQPDRGLTGELFF
TRBJ2-3	TRBD2	TRBV5-4	once	TGTGCCAGCCCGGGGGGTACGCAGTATTTT	CASPGGTQYF
TRBJ2-7	-	TRBV6-2/TRBV6-3	-	TGTGCCAGCAGTACGCCCTCGGGGGTTCGATACGAGCAGTACTTC	CASSTPSGVRYEQYF
TRBJ1-5	-	TRBV3-1/TRBV3-2	many	TGTGCTTGTGGTCAGGGGAAGGGCAATCAGCCCCAGCATTTT	CACGQGKGNQPQHF